Following are 17 T cell receptor beta chains from one sample sequenced in a study of technical replicates of blood from several donors. The table came from immunoSEQ multiplex PCR; TCRdb's copy has only in-frame clones and leaves some out. Here the sample spans 80,000 to 95,000 clones, about 96% being singletons. What was sequenced was T cells isolated from PBMCs. The source is a human donor in good health.

The chain uses TRBV10-3 and TRBJ1-2; possibly TRBD1 for D (5 bases). CDR3 length: 12 residues. CDR1 and CDR2 from the germline V gene are ENHRY and SYGVKD. Trimming cost V 11 bases and J 7 bases, with 17 bases left between them. CDR3 nucleotide sequence: TGTGCCGGGGAGGACCAGGGTGGTGGCTACACCTTC. This sequence encodes CAGEDQGGGYTF.

The genes are TRBV6-5 and TRBJ2-7, with 11 bases fitting TRBD2. CDR3 length: 16 amino acids. The J segment lost 7 bases and the V segment lost 4 bases, leaving 12 bases of the junction unmatched. CDR1 is MNHEY, CDR2 SVGAGI, per germline. This CDR3 reads CASSFNLAGGPGEQYF. DNA of the CDR3: TGTGCCAGCAGTTTTAATTTAGCGGGAGGGCCTGGGGAGCAGTACTTC.

V and J are TRBV27 and TRBJ2-7, with a tentative D call TRBD2 (6 bases). Germline V lookup: CDR1 MNHEY, CDR2 SMNVEV (reference sequence). Trimming shortened V by 5 bases and J by 3 bases, and 17 bases separated the two germline ends. The CDR3 is made up of 15 amino acids. The CDR3 nucleotides read TGTGCCAGCAGTCCCCCGGGAGCGCCAATCTACGAGCAGTACTTC. As protein: CASSPPGAPIYEQYF.

V is TRBV12-5 and J is TRBJ2-6; TRBD1 is a possible D gene (6 bases). Looked up from germline, CDR1 is LGHNT and CDR2 is FRNRAP. The CDR3 is 15 amino acids. Trimming shortened V by 5 bases and J by 1 base, and 9 bases separated the two germline ends. CDR3 coding DNA: TGTGCTAGTGGTCGTCAGGGGTCTGGGGCCAACGTCCTGACTTTC. This translates into CASGRQGSGANVLTF.

This clone appeared a single time. V gene TRBV28 combines with J gene TRBJ2-7, with 7 bases lining up with TRBD2. Per the germline V gene, CDR1 is MDHEN and CDR2 is SYDVKM. Trimming took 6 bases from V and 1 from J; bases not matched to a gene: 9. The length of the CDR3 is 15 residues. CDR3 in amino acids: CASSRLGGSSYEQYF. CDR3 DNA: TGTGCCAGCAGCCGCCTGGGGGGGAGTTCCTACGAGCAGTACTTC.

The rearrangement uses TRBV14 and TRBJ2-5, with D possibly being TRBD1 (5 bases). Trimming removed 5 bases at V and 4 bases at J, with 11 bases between. Germline V CDR1 and CDR2: SGHDN, FVKESK. The CDR3 contains 13 residues. The CDR3 protein is CASSFRVRETQYF. CDR3 in DNA: TGTGCCAGCAGCTTCAGGGTGCGAGAGACCCAGTACTTC.

This sequence joins TRBV27 and TRBJ2-1, with 8 nucleotides matching TRBD1. Trimming removed 3 bases from V and 8 bases from J; junction bases left unmatched: 9. The CDR3 is 15 amino acids. Germline V gene lookup returns CDR1 MNHEY and CDR2 SMNVEV (reference sequence). This chain's CDR3 is CASSFPNGQGDEQFF. DNA for the CDR3: TGTGCCAGCAGTTTCCCCAACGGACAGGGCGATGAGCAGTTCTTC.

The CDR3 DNA follows: TGTGCCAGCAGCCAAGGACGGGACATTGATGGCTACACCTTC. Translated, it gives CASSQGRDIDGYTF. The chain employs TRBV4-2 and TRBJ1-2, with TRBD1 as a possible D gene (6 bases). Germline CDR1 reads LGHNA; CDR2 reads YNFKEQ. CDR3 length: 14 amino acids. V gave up 1 base and J gave up 6 bases, with 12 bases separating them.

The chain has TRBV6-5 and TRBJ2-1; D may be TRBD2 (5 bases). The germline V gene has CDR1 MNHEY and CDR2 SVGAGI. This CDR3 contains 13 residues. Trimming took 2 bases from V and 9 from J, leaving 11 bases between them. The CDR3 loop reads CASSYNLRAEQFF. The CDR3 region has the DNA TGTGCCAGCAGTTACAATTTGAGGGCTGAGCAGTTCTTC.

The rearrangement joins TRBV6-5 to TRBJ2-3; possible D gene TRBD1, 6 bases. This CDR3 spans 11 amino acids. Germline CDR1 and CDR2: MNHEY and SVGAGI. V was cut by 9 bases and J by 10 bases, with 14 bases left in between. The CDR3 region is CASQKGEAQYF. The CDR3 coding sequence is TGTGCCAGTCAAAAGGGGGAAGCGCAGTATTTT.

This rearrangement joins TRBV18 to TRBJ2-1; the match to TRBD2 covers 14 bases. After removal of 3 bases from V and 9 bases from J, the junction contained 7 bases not matched to a gene. The germline CDR1 and CDR2 sequences are KGHSH and LQKENI. This CDR3 is 16 amino acids long. CDR3 coding DNA: TGTGCCAGCTCACCTTCGGGACTAGCGGGAGAAAGTGAGCAGTTCTTC. Translated: CASSPSGLAGESEQFF. Full variable domain (rest looked up from reference TRBV18 and TRBJ2-1): NAGVMQNPRHLVRRRGQEARLRCSPMKGHSHVYWYRQLPEEGLKFMVYLQKENIIDESGMPKERFSAEFPKEGPSILRIQQVVRGDSAAYFCASSPSGLAGESEQFFGPGTRLTVL.

The sample holds one count of this clone. J is TRBJ2-5 and V is TRBV30, with 13 bases matching TRBD2. The trim removed 5 bases at V and 5 bases at J, leaving 5 bases unmatched. Per germline, CDR1 GTSNPN and CDR2 SVGIG (reference sequence). This CDR3 contains 14 residues. This CDR3 reads CAWGLAGVGETQYF. The CDR3 DNA sequence: TGTGCCTGGGGACTAGCGGGAGTAGGGGAGACCCAGTACTTC.

This clone was counted a single time. The chain recombines TRBV6-6 with TRBJ2-7; 8 bases match TRBD2. The CDR3 extends over 14 amino acids. Germline assignment: CDR1 MNHNY and CDR2 SVGAGI (reference sequence). Germline trimming cut 4 bases from V and 6 bases from J; bases unmatched to any gene: 8. Here the CDR3 DNA reads TGTGCCAGCAGTTCGGCCAGAGCGGGGGCCGAGCAGTACTTC. It is translated as CASSSARAGAEQYF.

This clone appeared once. This chain joins TRBV10-3 and TRBJ1-4; D is unresolved. CDR3 length equals 15 residues. V shed 0 bases and J shed 8 bases, with 13 bases lying between them. The germline CDR1 and CDR2 sequences are ENHRY and SYGVKD. DNA for the CDR3: TGTGCCATCAGTGAGTCGATGAGGGTGGGCGAAAAACTGTTTTTT. Translation: CAISESMRVGEKLFF.

For this clone: Other DNA sequences in the sample encode the same CDR3. The chain carries TRBV9 and TRBJ2-4, with 7 bases identical to TRBD2. CDR1 and CDR2 (germline): SGDLS, YYNGEE. The CDR3 length is 16 residues. After removal of 2 bases from V and 7 bases from J, the junction contained 12 bases not matched to a gene. Written as DNA, the CDR3 is TGTGCCAGCAGCGTGGAAGTAGGACTAGAGATGAACATTCAGTACTTC. Its protein is CASSVEVGLEMNIQYF.

The chain employs TRBV10-1 and TRBJ1-1; 9 nucleotides line up with TRBD1. Germline assignment: CDR1 WNHNN and CDR2 SYGVQD (reference sequence). Trimming took 1 base from V and 6 from J; bases not matched to a gene: 3. There are 14 residues in the CDR3. Here the CDR3 DNA reads TGCGCCAGCAGTGAGTACGGACAGGGGTCTGAAGCTTTCTTT. Protein sequence: CASSEYGQGSEAFF.

This clone was detected only once. The chain combines TRBV5-6 with TRBJ2-7, with D tentatively TRBD2 (6 bases). Trimming removed 0 bases from V and 3 bases from J, with 7 bases in between. The CDR3 totals 13 residues. Per the germline V gene, CDR1 is SGHDT and CDR2 is YYEEEE. This CDR3 reads CASSLDGSYEQYF. The CDR3 bases are TGTGCCAGCAGCTTGGACGGGAGCTACGAGCAGTACTTC.